Below are 30 T cell receptor beta chains sequenced from a single sample in a study of T cell repertoires in cytomegalovirus infection. These receptors lack a known antigen. TCRdb re-derived calls from the reads in MiXCR, one entry per CDR3 protein. The table includes some 500,000 distinct CDR3 sequences, almost 40% detected once. Material: cultured PBMCs, obtained from culture after CMV antigen stimulation. Every receptor here comes from a human donor in good health (CMV status not recorded). Some clones in this sample may be carry-over from other donors' samples.

V usage is TRBV7-2 and J usage is TRBJ2-3; the D is unclear. The CDR3 runs to 14 residues. The V gene's germline CDR1 is SGHTA and CDR2 FQGNSA. The V and J ends lost 5 bases and 6 bases respectively, with 15 bases between them. CDR3 loop: CASSLRTVSDTQYF. The CDR3 nucleotides read TGTGCCAGCAGCCTACGGACCGTTAGCGATACGCAGTATTTT.

The chain uses TRBV6-2 or TRBV6-3 and TRBJ2-3; D is uncertain. The CDR3 spans 16 residues. Germline V gene data show CDR1 as MNHEY and CDR2 as SVGEGT. V was trimmed by 2 bases and J by 4 bases, leaving 16 bases between them. The CDR3: CASSYAQPDGPDTQYF. The CDR3 nucleotides are TGTGCCAGCAGTTACGCCCAACCGGACGGACCAGATACGCAGTATTTT.

The rearrangement joins TRBV11-2 to TRBJ2-1; D possibly corresponds to TRBD1 (8 bases). This CDR3 has 14 residues. The germline V gene has CDR1 SGHAT and CDR2 FQNNGV. V lost 1 base and J 9 bases, leaving 13 bases between the germline ends. The CDR3 is CASSLANRGGEQFF. CDR3 bases: TGTGCCAGCAGCTTAGCAAACAGGGGGGGTGAGCAGTTCTTC.

In its sample, this clonotype was seen a few times. The rearrangement uses TRBV7-9 and TRBJ2-7, with 11 positions matching TRBD1. The junction had 8 bases not matched to a gene; V was cut back by 4 bases and J by 9 bases. The CDR3 covers 14 residues. From germline, CDR1 is SEHNR and CDR2 FQNEAQ (reference sequence). The CDR3 region is CASSSLMGTGGQYF. The CDR3 nucleotides read TGTGCCAGCAGCTCCCTGATGGGGACAGGGGGGCAGTACTTC.

The genes are TRBV11-2 and TRBJ2-4; D is unresolved. Germline V gene sequence: CDR1 SGHAT, CDR2 FQNNGV. The CDR3 contains 15 residues. V lost 0 bases and J lost 3, with 9 bases in between. The CDR3: CASSLELRYKNIQYF. CDR3 DNA: TGTGCCAGCAGCTTAGAATTGAGGTACAAAAACATTCAGTACTTC.

In this sample, this clonotype turned up a few times. The chain uses TRBV7-6 and TRBJ2-3; 13 nucleotides line up with TRBD2. CDR3 length: 19 amino acids. V shed 4 bases, J shed 4 bases, and the junction held 14 bases outside the gene matches. Per germline, CDR1 SGHVS and CDR2 FNYEAQ. The CDR3 region has the DNA TGTGCCAGCAGCTCCCCTACGACTAGCGGGAGGTATCTTGCAGATACGCAGTATTTT. Translated: CASSSPTTSGRYLADTQYF.

The chain joins TRBV7-2 to TRBJ2-7, with 9 bases matching TRBD2. The germline V gene encodes CDR1 SGHTA and CDR2 FQGNSA. The CDR3 consists of 16 residues. V gave up 3 bases and J gave up 7 bases; unmatched junction bases: 13. The CDR3 reads CASSFQATSGVSEQYF. The CDR3, as DNA: TGTGCCAGCAGCTTTCAGGCGACTAGCGGAGTGTCGGAGCAGTACTTC. The variable domain in full, completed from reference TRBV7-2 and TRBJ2-7, reads GAGVSQSPSNKVTEKGKDVELRCDPISGHTALYWYRQSLGQGLEFLIYFQGNSAPDKSGLPSDRFSAERTGGSVSTLTIQRTQQEDSAVYLCASSFQATSGVSEQYFGPGTRLTVT.

The chain recombines TRBV5-1 with TRBJ1-2; D is ambiguous. The length of the CDR3 is 14 residues. CDR1 is SGHRS and CDR2 is YFSETQ in the germline V gene. Trimming removed 2 bases from V and 8 bases from J, with 16 bases in between. The CDR3, as DNA: TGCGCCAGCAGCTTTGAGTTCGGAGGTTCGGGCTACACCTTC. Its protein is CASSFEFGGSGYTF. Based on the CDR3 plus reference TRBV5-1 and TRBJ1-2, the full variable domain is KAGVTQTPRYLIKTRGQQVTLSCSPISGHRSVSWYQQTPGQGLQFLFEYFSETQRNKGNFPGRFSGRQFSNSRSEMNVSTLELGDSALYLCASSFEFGGSGYTFGSGTRLTVV.

V is TRBV7-8 and J is TRBJ1-4; 7 bases map to TRBD1. The CDR3 has 15 amino acids. From germline, CDR1 is SGHVS and CDR2 FQNEAQ. V trimming: 5 bases; J trimming: 7 bases; junction bases outside the gene matches: 10. Here the CDR3 reads CASSLSQGWVEKLFF. CDR3 DNA: TGTGCCAGCAGCCTATCACAGGGGTGGGTTGAAAAACTGTTTTTT.

This clonotype was seen only a few times. The chain joins TRBV7-6 to TRBJ2-3; 11 nucleotides agree with TRBD2. The CDR3 consists of 14 residues. V lost 11 bases to trimming and J lost 1 base; unmatched junction nucleotides: 5. Per the germline V gene, CDR1 is SGHVS and CDR2 is FNYEAQ. The CDR3 bases are TGTGCCTCGGGACTAGCGGACCGCACAGATACGCAGTATTTT. This codes for CASGLADRTDTQYF.

The chain carries TRBV7-7 and TRBJ2-5; perhaps TRBD2 as D (6 bases). The CDR3 is 17 residues long. Germline lookup yields CDR1 SSHAT and CDR2 FNYEAQ (reference sequence). Deletions cut 1 base from V and 5 bases from J, with 20 bases between. The CDR3 DNA reads as TGTGCCAGCAGCTTAGGCGCAGGCTCGACTAGGTTGGAGACCCAGTACTTC. Amino acids: CASSLGAGSTRLETQYF.

The rearrangement links TRBV12-3 or TRBV12-4 to TRBJ2-1, with 10 nucleotides matching TRBD2. The CDR3 has 17 residues. V trimming: 3 bases; J trimming: 7 bases; junction bases outside the gene matches: 12. CDR3 loop: CASSFWLAGVWGNEQFF. The CDR3 region has the DNA TGTGCCAGCAGTTTTTGGCTAGCGGGAGTATGGGGGAATGAGCAGTTCTTC.

This clonotype appeared many times. The chain combines TRBV7-2 with TRBJ2-5; TRBD2 aligns across 14 bases. Trimming took 5 bases from V and 5 from J; bases not matched to a gene: 13. The CDR3 has 18 residues. In germline, CDR1 is SGHTA, CDR2 FQGNSA. This chain's CDR3 is CASSPPPGTSGSWETQYF. The CDR3 DNA reads TGTGCCAGCAGCCCTCCCCCCGGGACTAGCGGGAGCTGGGAGACCCAGTACTTC.

The chain has TRBV12-3 or TRBV12-4 and TRBJ2-5; D might be TRBD2 (5 bases). The CDR3 extends over 15 amino acids. Trimming left V 3 bases short and J 0 bases short, with 11 bases between. In DNA form, the CDR3 reads TGTGCCAGCAGTTTCCCGGGGAACTACCAAGAGACCCAGTACTTC. It codes for CASSFPGNYQETQYF.

This clonotype was seen a handful of times. The chain joins TRBV6-6 to TRBJ2-3; no reliable D call. CDR1 is MNHNY and CDR2 is SVGAGI in the germline V gene (reference sequence). The CDR3 totals 14 residues. V lost 4 bases and J 6 bases, leaving 14 bases between the germline ends. The CDR3 loop is CASSSKAYRDTQYF. For the CDR3, the DNA is TGTGCCAGCAGTTCGAAAGCGTATAGGGATACGCAGTATTTT.

The V call is TRBV19, the J call TRBJ1-2; a possible D gene is TRBD1 (5 bases). V lost 4 bases to trimming and J lost 6 bases, with 18 bases between them. This CDR3 spans 15 amino acids. Germline V gene sequence: CDR1 LNHDA, CDR2 SQIVND (reference sequence). The CDR3 DNA reads as TGTGCCAGTAGTACTTTGGGGGTTGATTTGAATGGCTACACCTTC. Translation: CASSTLGVDLNGYTF. Combining the CDR3 with reference TRBV19 and TRBJ1-2 gives the whole variable domain DGGITQSPKYLFRKEGQNVTLSCEQNLNHDAMYWYRQDPGQGLRLIYYSQIVNDFQKGDIAEGYSVSREKKESFPLTVTSAQKNPTAFYLCASSTLGVDLNGYTFGSGTRLTVV.

The rearrangement links TRBV7-4 to TRBJ2-3; D is unresolved. Germline CDR1 is SGHVT and CDR2 is SQSDAQ. The length of the CDR3 is 13 residues. Trimming shortened V by 0 bases and J by 7 bases, and 8 bases separated the two germline ends. DNA of the CDR3: TGTGCCAGCAGCTTAGCGGCCCTACATACGCAGTATTTT. The encoded protein is CASSLAALHTQYF.

This clonotype appeared a few times. The V and J genes are TRBV6-6 and TRBJ1-1, with a possible D match to TRBD1 (5 bases). V shed 2 bases and J shed 4 bases, with 17 bases lying between them. Germline assignment: CDR1 MNHNY and CDR2 SVGAGI (reference sequence). CDR3 length equals 16 residues. CDR3 region: CASSYGEISRGTEAFF. In DNA form, the CDR3 reads TGTGCCAGCAGTTACGGGGAAATATCGAGGGGCACTGAAGCTTTCTTT.

The sample holds a few counts of this clonotype. The CDR3 DNA follows: TGCGCCAGCAGCTTCAGGGAGTCCTATGGCTACACCTTC. It translates to CASSFRESYGYTF. The chain is built from TRBV5-1 and TRBJ1-2; a weak D match, TRBD1 (5 bases). The CDR3 is 13 amino acids. V dropped 2 bases and J dropped 4 bases, with 9 bases sitting between them. Germline-derived CDR1 and CDR2 are SGHRS and YFSETQ.

The chain joins TRBV4-1 to TRBJ1-1; D is unclear. Germline CDR1 MGHRA, CDR2 YSYEKL. The CDR3 is 14 amino acids. V was clipped by 5 bases and J by 3 bases, with 13 bases between them. The CDR3 DNA reads TGCGCCAGCAGCGAGGTAGGAATGGACACTGAAGCTTTCTTT. This codes for CASSEVGMDTEAFF.

The chain is built from TRBV12-3 or TRBV12-4 and TRBJ1-4; 8 bases fit TRBD1. The CDR3 loop spans 14 amino acids. V shed 6 bases and J 8 bases; nucleotides not matched to a gene: 8. The chain's CDR3 is CASRNRGVAEKLFF. Written as DNA, the CDR3 is TGTGCCAGCAGAAACAGGGGGGTAGCCGAAAAACTGTTTTTT.

There are many counts of this clonotype. The chain employs TRBV7-2 and TRBJ2-6; D possibly corresponds to TRBD2 (5 bases). Trimming took 5 bases from V and 0 from J, leaving 20 bases between them. Germline values: CDR1 SGHTA, CDR2 FQGNSA. The CDR3 runs 19 residues. DNA for the CDR3: TGTGCCAGCAGCGAAAAGTTGGGAGTCTCCCTCTCTGGGGCCAACGTCCTGACTTTC. Protein: CASSEKLGVSLSGANVLTF. Supplemented by reference TRBV7-2 and TRBJ2-6, the full variable domain reads GAGVSQSPSNKVTEKGKDVELRCDPISGHTALYWYRQSLGQGLEFLIYFQGNSAPDKSGLPSDRFSAERTGGSVSTLTIQRTQQEDSAVYLCASSEKLGVSLSGANVLTFGAGSRLTVL.

This rearrangement joins TRBV27 to TRBJ2-3, with D maybe TRBD2 (6 bases). The CDR3 covers 15 residues. CDR1 and CDR2 (germline): MNHEY, SMNVEV (reference sequence). Trimming pared 4 bases from V and 8 bases from J, leaving 19 bases between. The CDR3: CASSSGGVLGGTQYF. The DNA for the CDR3 is TGTGCCAGCAGTTCTGGCGGGGTCCTGGGAGGTACGCAGTATTTT.

V usage is TRBV20-1 and J usage is TRBJ2-1; TRBD2 matches 8 bases. The V gene end was trimmed by 6 bases and the J gene end by 2 bases; junction bases not matched to a gene: 6. CDR3 length equals 14 residues. The V gene's germline CDR1 is DFQATT and CDR2 SNEGSKA (reference sequence). CDR3 amino acids: CSARTSGPYNEQFF. CDR3 DNA sequence: TGCAGTGCCCGCACTAGCGGACCCTACAATGAGCAGTTCTTC.

This clonotype was seen more than once but under ten times. The chain is built from TRBV7-8 and TRBJ1-1, with 7 positions matching TRBD1. Germline assignment: CDR1 SGHVS and CDR2 FQNEAQ. The CDR3 consists of 13 residues. Losses at the gene ends were 5 bases for V and 8 bases for J; bases not matched to a gene: 8. The CDR3 here is CASSQRDRPEAFF. The CDR3 DNA sequence: TGTGCCAGCAGCCAACGGGACAGACCCGAAGCTTTCTTT.

The rearrangement joins TRBV12-3 or TRBV12-4 to TRBJ2-5; 12 bases match TRBD2. This CDR3 comprises 15 residues. Trimming cost V 5 bases and J 5 bases; bases outside gene matches: 6. CDR3 in DNA: TGTGCCAGCAGTGCCGGGACTAGCGGGCTGGAGACCCAGTACTTC. Translating it yields CASSAGTSGLETQYF.

This clonotype has a handful of counts. The chain carries TRBV6-2 or TRBV6-3 and TRBJ2-5; no definite D call. Trimming left V 0 bases short and J 6 bases short, with 5 bases between. CDR1 is MNHEY, CDR2 SVGEGT, per germline. This CDR3 is built from 12 residues. The CDR3, as DNA: TGTGCCAGCAGTTACTCGATTAAGACCCAGTACTTC. Translated, it gives CASSYSIKTQYF.

This chain connects TRBV6-1 to TRBJ2-1; TRBD2 aligns across 9 bases. The CDR3 has 16 residues. The J segment lost 0 bases and the V segment lost 3 bases, leaving 3 bases of the junction unmatched. The germline gives CDR1 MNHNS, CDR2 SASEGT. The CDR3, as DNA: TGTGCCAGCAGTGAGGGACTAGCCGCCTCCTACAATGAGCAGTTCTTC. Its translation: CASSEGLAASYNEQFF.

The gene calls are TRBV18 and TRBJ1-2; D might be TRBD1 (6 bases). CDR1 and CDR2 (germline): KGHSH, LQKENI. The V end was cut by 3 bases, the J end by 2 bases, with 13 bases between. The CDR3 covers 15 residues. CDR3 DNA: TGTGCCAGCTCACCTCAAGGGACAATCAACTATGGCTACACCTTC. It specifies CASSPQGTINYGYTF.

The sample holds a few counts of this clonotype. V usage is TRBV6-6 and J usage is TRBJ2-7, with 9 bases identical to TRBD2. Germline lookup yields CDR1 MNHNY and CDR2 SVGAGI (reference sequence). This CDR3 is built from 14 residues. V lost 6 bases, J lost 2 bases, and 5 bases stayed unmatched. DNA of the CDR3: TGTGCCAGCAGGGCTAGCGGGACCACCTACGAGCAGTACTTC. Amino acid sequence: CASRASGTTYEQYF.